This T cell receptor beta chain emerged from a study of blood T cell repertoires in COVID-19. V was pared by 4 bases and J by 6 bases, with 6 bases of the junction left unmatched. Germline V CDR1 and CDR2: KGHSH, LQKENI. The CDR3 loop spans 14 amino acids. Some clones are missing from TCRdb's copy, which holds only in-frame ones; the method was immunoSEQ multiplex PCR. This sample has under 100,000 clones; roughly 87% occur once, and the top ten carry about 15%. The chain employs TRBV18 and TRBJ2-3; TRBD1 aligns across 8 bases. The clonotype originates from a male donor with acute or convalescent COVID-19. The sequencing sample was made of peripheral blood. The CDR3 DNA sequence: TGTGCCAGCTCACTGTCAGGGGGCGCCGATACGCAGTATTTT. This encodes CASSLSGGADTQYF.